The rows below give T cell receptor beta chains drawn from one sample of a study of CD8 T cells in ankylosing spondylitis. TCRdb re-analysed the 5' RACE reads in MiXCR, keeping a single row per CDR3 protein. Of around 300,000 distinct CDR3 sequences detected, approximately 10% appear once; the ten largest clones hold 9.1%. The specimen was blood, either unsorted or a sorted T cell fraction (not recorded which). The receptors originated from a female donor with ankylosing spondylitis or in good health (not recorded which). Each CDR3 is given with its conserved first and last residue. A D gene is named only where the DNA matches it firmly. Expanded clones are given a class, and other clones once, few, many or no size at all.

CDR3nt,CDR3aa,abundance,j_gene,v_gene,d_gene
TGCGCCAGCAGCAGGCCGACTGGCTACGAGAAGTACTTC,CASSRPTGYEKYF,-,TRBJ2-7,TRBV5-1,-
TGTGCCAGCAGCCTCGATTCAGGGGGCAGGCAGTTCTTC,CASSLDSGGRQFF,many,TRBJ2-1,TRBV11-2,TRBD1
TGTGCCACCAGTGGGACTAGCGGGAGACACAATGAGCAGTTCTTC,CATSGTSGRHNEQFF,many,TRBJ2-1,TRBV24-1,TRBD2
TGCAGTGCTAGAGAGCCAGCTACACACGAGCAGTACTTC,CSAREPATHEQYF,many,TRBJ2-7,TRBV20-1,-
TGTGCCAGCAGGTCTGTCGACAGGTCTTACGAGCAGTACTTC,CASRSVDRSYEQYF,many,TRBJ2-7,TRBV28,-
TGTGCCAGCTCACAACTAGCGGGAGAGGCAGATACGCAGTATTTT,CASSQLAGEADTQYF,few,TRBJ2-3,TRBV18,TRBD2
TGTGCCAGCAGCTCGGACCCCAAAGATACGCAGTATTTT,CASSSDPKDTQYF,many,TRBJ2-3,TRBV5-5,-
TGTGCCAGTAGTATCACGGGGGGGCAAAACATTCAGTACTTC,CASSITGGQNIQYF,few,TRBJ2-4,TRBV19,TRBD2
TGCAGTGCTACAACCGCGTGGAGCAGGGCCACAGATACGCAGTATTTT,CSATTAWSRATDTQYF,many,TRBJ2-3,TRBV20-1,-
TGCAGTGCTCCCTCCTTGGGGAACATTCAGTACTTC,CSAPSLGNIQYF,many,TRBJ2-4,TRBV20-1,-
TGTGCCAGCAGCCAAAGACTGGCGGGGGCACAAGATACGCAGTATTTT,CASSQRLAGAQDTQYF,-,TRBJ2-3,TRBV11-2,-
TGTGCCAGCAGCTTGCGAACCGAAGCTTTCTTT,CASSLRTEAFF,many,TRBJ1-1,TRBV5-6,-
TGTGCCAGCAGCGCCGGTCCCGGGACAGGGGTTCAGCCCCAGCATTTT,CASSAGPGTGVQPQHF,many,TRBJ1-5,TRBV9,TRBD1
TGTGCCAGCAGCCCCCAGGGGAATAACAATCAGCCCCAGCATTTT,CASSPQGNNNQPQHF,few,TRBJ1-5,TRBV7-9,-
TGTGCCAGCAGCCGGGACCCAAGTAGAGGAGAGACCCAGTACTTC,CASSRDPSRGETQYF,few,TRBJ2-5,TRBV7-2,-
TGTGCCAGCAGCGGACAGGGCGGTAACACTGAAGCTTTCTTT,CASSGQGGNTEAFF,many,TRBJ1-1,TRBV2,TRBD1
TGTGCCAGTAGTTACAAAGACAATGAGCAGTTCTTC,CASSYKDNEQFF,-,TRBJ2-1,TRBV19,-
TGTGCCAGCAGCTCTGTGCCGGGACTAGCGGGAGAGGGCAATGAGCAGTTCTTC,CASSSVPGLAGEGNEQFF,-,TRBJ2-1,TRBV11-1,TRBD2
TGTGCCAGCAGCTTCGGACAAATTGATACGCAGTATTTT,CASSFGQIDTQYF,few,TRBJ2-3,TRBV7-2,-
TGTGCCAGCAGTTTTTCAGTGTGGGCGGGAACCACAGATACGCAGTATTTT,CASSFSVWAGTTDTQYF,few,TRBJ2-3,TRBV28,-
TGTGCCAGCAGCACTTGGACGGATGGAAACACCATATATTTT,CASSTWTDGNTIYF,-,TRBJ1-3,TRBV7-2,-
TGTGCCAGCAGTCATGGAATAGCGGGGGATACCACAGATACGCAGTATTTT,CASSHGIAGDTTDTQYF,many,TRBJ2-3,TRBV12-3/TRBV12-4,TRBD2
TGTGCCAGCACCCTTCTTTGGAGGGTTGGTTCCGAGCAGTACTTC,CASTLLWRVGSEQYF,many,TRBJ2-7,TRBV28,-
TGTGCCAGCAGTTTCCCGCCTCGACTAGTGTACGAGCAGTACTTC,CASSFPPRLVYEQYF,few,TRBJ2-7,TRBV27,-
TGTGCCTGGGAGAATGAAAAACTGTTTTTT,CAWENEKLFF,few,TRBJ1-4,TRBV30,-